This T cell receptor beta chain was profiled in a study of blood T cell repertoires in COVID-19 (dated by TCRdb to the early 2020s). Regarding the complete study: Samples covering the acute and convalescent phases of COVID-19 were provided by collaborators in the United States, Italy and Spain. The material from the prospective study consisted of cDNA or gDNA derived from T cells, B-cell-depleted T cells, or PBMCs. Subjects who had been exposed to COVID-19, were actively infected with it, or had recovered from it provided the deeply sampled blood TCRbeta repertoires that made up the dataset. A freely available public database, intended as a resource for researchers studying the immune response to SARS-CoV-2, is where the repertoires were released. The samples were drawn from two sources: the first 160 participants of the ongoing ImmuneRACE study, and some 1,300 subjects contributed by 6 global collaborators. Nearly every sample came with metadata listing a de-identified subject ID, COVID-19 status, age in years and sex. Where HLA class I and class II types were available, the types were taken from metadata supplied by the sample provider, not from assay-based typing. Broad study findings and their caveats: The amount of clinical and demographic metadata varied by source and participant and was provided uncurated.

Whole blood was collected in K2EDTA tubes by collaborating institutions according to the institutions' own protocols. Collaborator samples were shipped for TCRbeta analysis as frozen whole blood, isolated PBMCs, or DNA extracted from either sample type. V is cut by 4 bases and J by 6 bases, and the space between the germline ends is 15 bases. The CDR3 holds 14 amino acids from the cysteine to the phenylalanine. Of the read, only the CDR3 DNA is kept; its 42 bases are in frame from base 1. Looking up the germline V gene yields CDR1 SGHVS and CDR2 FQNEAQ. TCRbeta CDR3 regions were amplified from genomic DNA by means of the immunoSEQ Assay, a bias-controlled multiplex PCR. Per the original workflow: Within the assay, amplification of reference gene primers was used to estimate how many nucleated cells each sample contained. To quantify the absolute abundance of each unique TCRbeta CDR3 rearrangement, sequence reads were collapsed and filtered. For each sample, productive Simpson clonality was calculated by taking the square root of Simpson's diversity index across productive rearrangements. Drawn from immuneACCESS, this table holds only the in-frame rearrangements with V and J called that TCRdb kept. Clones are partly lost; checked studies trace under half to an unresolved V gene and leave the rest unexplained. V and J calls plus clone size are reproduced from that table; the DNA served to infer D and trimming. This sample gives just under 50,000 clones in total; 84% of them show up just once. The top ten constitute approximately 7.7% of the sample.

This clone was seen once. This receptor's antigen is unknown. One base away there is no much larger clone; base qualities are not given. The TCR originated in a human donor in a cohort sampled during active COVID-19. The sequence is built from TRBV7-8 and TRBJ1-1, with a tentative D gene TRBD1 over 6 matching bases. Sequencing was carried out using peripheral blood. The CDR3 region: CASSWSYRVAEAFF. The sequenced DNA is TGTGCCAGCAGCTGGAGTTACAGGGTCGCTGAAGCTTTCTTT.